This record looks at one T cell receptor beta chain sequence and its context. Its antigen remains unidentified. The germline V and J ends were trimmed by 3 bases and 7 bases, with 19 bases remaining between them. CDR3 length: 15 residues. CDR1 SGDLS and CDR2 YYNGEE come from the germline V gene. This entry is derived from a study of vaccination effects on CD4 cells after COVID-19. Only in-frame clones appear in the TCRdb table, and some are missing; sequencing was by immunoSEQ multiplex PCR. In the table there are approximately 83,000 clones, around four fifths of which are singletons. General study findings and limits: Clones of infection and vaccine origin contracted markedly late after vaccination. Researchers report that only 1 of 255 vaccine-induced clones in healthy vaccinees cross-reacted with common cold coronaviruses.

Pools of viral peptides were used by the ViraFEST assay to expand antigen-specific CD4+ T cells ahead of sequencing. Following 10 days of culture, CD4+ T cells were isolated. Participants each got two BNT162b2 or mRNA-1273 vaccine doses. Vaccine recipients, nucleocapsid antibody negative, had no prior SARS-CoV-2 infection. The authors replaced half the medium with IL-2 medium on days 3 and 7. This rearrangement joins TRBV9 to TRBJ1-2; D uncertain. The origin of this receptor is a human donor who received a COVID-19 vaccine. Material: CD4+ T cells from PBMCs cultured with HCoV-OC43 spike peptides, obtained after COVID-19 vaccination. Specified subset: HCoV-OC43 spike overlapping peptide pool stimulation. CDR3: CASSEESNSLGGYTF. CDR3 DNA: TGTGCCAGCAGCGAGGAGTCTAACAGTCTAGGTGGCTACACCTTC.